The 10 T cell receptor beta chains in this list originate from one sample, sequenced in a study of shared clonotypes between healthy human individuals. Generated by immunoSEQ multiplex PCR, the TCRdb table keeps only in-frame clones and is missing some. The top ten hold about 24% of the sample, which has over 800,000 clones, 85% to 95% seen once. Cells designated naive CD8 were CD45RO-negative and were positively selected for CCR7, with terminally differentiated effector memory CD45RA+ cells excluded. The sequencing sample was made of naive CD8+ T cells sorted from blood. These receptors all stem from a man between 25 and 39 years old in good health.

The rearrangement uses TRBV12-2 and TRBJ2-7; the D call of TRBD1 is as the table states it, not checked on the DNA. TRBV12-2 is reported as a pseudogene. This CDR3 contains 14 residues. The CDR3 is CASSALGADYEQYF. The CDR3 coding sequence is TGTGCCAGCAGCGCACTGGGGGCGGACTACGAGCAGTACTTC.

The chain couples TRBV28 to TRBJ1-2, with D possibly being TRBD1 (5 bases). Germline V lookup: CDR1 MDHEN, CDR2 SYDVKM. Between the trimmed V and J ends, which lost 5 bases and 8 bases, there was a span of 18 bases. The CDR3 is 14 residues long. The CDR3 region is CASSPLGRDGGYTF. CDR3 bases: TGTGCCAGCAGTCCCCTCGGCAGGGATGGCGGCTACACCTTC.

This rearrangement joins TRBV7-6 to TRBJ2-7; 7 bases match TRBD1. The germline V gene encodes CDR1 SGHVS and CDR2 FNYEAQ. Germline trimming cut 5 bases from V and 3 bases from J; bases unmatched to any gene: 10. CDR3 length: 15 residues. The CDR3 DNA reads TGTGCCAGCAGCCCAGGGGGACAGCCTTTCTACGAGCAGTACTTC. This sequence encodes CASSPGGQPFYEQYF.

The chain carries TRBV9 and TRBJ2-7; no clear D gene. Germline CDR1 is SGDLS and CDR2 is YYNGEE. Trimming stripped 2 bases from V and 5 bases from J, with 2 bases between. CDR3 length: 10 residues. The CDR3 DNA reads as TGTGCCAGCAGCGTGAACGAGCAGTACTTC. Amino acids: CASSVNEQYF.

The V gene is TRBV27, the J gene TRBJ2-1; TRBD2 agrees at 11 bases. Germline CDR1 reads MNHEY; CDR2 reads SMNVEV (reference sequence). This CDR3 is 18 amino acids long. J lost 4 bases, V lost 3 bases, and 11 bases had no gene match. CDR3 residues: CASSFLGPSGRTYNEQFF. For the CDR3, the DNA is TGTGCCAGCAGTTTCCTAGGTCCTAGCGGGAGGACTTACAATGAGCAGTTCTTC.

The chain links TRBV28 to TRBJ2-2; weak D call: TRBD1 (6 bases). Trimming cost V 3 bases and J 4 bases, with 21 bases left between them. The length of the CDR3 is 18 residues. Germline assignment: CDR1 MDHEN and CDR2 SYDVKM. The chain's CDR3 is CASSFPGQSSQTTGELFF. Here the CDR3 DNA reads TGTGCCAGCAGTTTCCCCGGACAGTCTTCGCAAACCACCGGGGAGCTGTTTTTT. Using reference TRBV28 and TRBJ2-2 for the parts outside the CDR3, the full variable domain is DVKVTQSSRYLVKRTGEKVFLECVQDMDHENMFWYRQDPGLGLRLIYFSYDVKMKEKGDIPEGYSVSREKKERFSLILESASTNQTSMYLCASSFPGQSSQTTGELFFGEGSRLTVL.

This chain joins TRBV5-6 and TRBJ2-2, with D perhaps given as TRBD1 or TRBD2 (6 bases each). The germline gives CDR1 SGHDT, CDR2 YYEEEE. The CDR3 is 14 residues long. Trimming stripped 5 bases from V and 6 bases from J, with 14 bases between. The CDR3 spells CASRSYREAGELFF. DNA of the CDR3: TGTGCCAGCAGGTCATACAGGGAGGCCGGGGAGCTGTTTTTT.

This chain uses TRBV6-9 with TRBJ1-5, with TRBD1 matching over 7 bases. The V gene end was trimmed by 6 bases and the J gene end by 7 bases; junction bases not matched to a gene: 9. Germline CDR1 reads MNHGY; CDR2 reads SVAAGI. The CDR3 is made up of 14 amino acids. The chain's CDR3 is CASRLQGLEQPQHF. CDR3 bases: TGTGCCAGCAGATTACAGGGGCTCGAGCAGCCCCAGCATTTT.

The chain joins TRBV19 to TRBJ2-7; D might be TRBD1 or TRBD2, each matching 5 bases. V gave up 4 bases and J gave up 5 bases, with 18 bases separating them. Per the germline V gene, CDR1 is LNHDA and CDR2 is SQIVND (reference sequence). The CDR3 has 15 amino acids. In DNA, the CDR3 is TGTGCCAGTAGTACGGCCGGGACCCTCGTCAACGAGCAGTACTTC. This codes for CASSTAGTLVNEQYF.

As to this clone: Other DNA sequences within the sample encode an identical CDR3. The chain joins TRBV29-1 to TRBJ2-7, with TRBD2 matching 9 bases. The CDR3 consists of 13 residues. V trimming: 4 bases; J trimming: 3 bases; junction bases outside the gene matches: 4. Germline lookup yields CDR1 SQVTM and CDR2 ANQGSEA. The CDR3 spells CSVVLAGHYEQYF. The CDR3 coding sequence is TGCAGCGTTGTTCTAGCGGGACACTACGAGCAGTACTTC.